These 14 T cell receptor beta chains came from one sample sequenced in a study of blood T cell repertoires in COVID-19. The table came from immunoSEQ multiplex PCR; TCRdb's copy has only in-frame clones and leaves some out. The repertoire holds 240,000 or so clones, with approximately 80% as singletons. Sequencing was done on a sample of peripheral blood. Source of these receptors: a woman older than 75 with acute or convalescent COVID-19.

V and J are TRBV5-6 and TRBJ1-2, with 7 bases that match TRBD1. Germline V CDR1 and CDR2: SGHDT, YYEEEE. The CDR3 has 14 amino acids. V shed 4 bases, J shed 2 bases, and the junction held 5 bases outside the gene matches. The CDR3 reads CASSQLGQNYGYTF. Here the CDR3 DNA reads TGTGCCAGCAGCCAATTGGGACAGAACTATGGCTACACCTTC.

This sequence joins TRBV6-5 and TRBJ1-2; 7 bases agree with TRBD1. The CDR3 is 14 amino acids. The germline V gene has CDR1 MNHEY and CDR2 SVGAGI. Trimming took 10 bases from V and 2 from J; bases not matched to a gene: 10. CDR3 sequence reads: CATVPGQVNYGYTF. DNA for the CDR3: TGTGCCACCGTCCCTGGACAGGTCAACTATGGCTACACCTTC.

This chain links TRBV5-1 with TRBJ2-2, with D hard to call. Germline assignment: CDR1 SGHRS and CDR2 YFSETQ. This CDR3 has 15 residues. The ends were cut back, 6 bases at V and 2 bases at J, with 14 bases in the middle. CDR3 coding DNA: TGCGCCAGCACCCTAGGCCCCGGCAACACCGGGGAGCTGTTTTTT. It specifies CASTLGPGNTGELFF.

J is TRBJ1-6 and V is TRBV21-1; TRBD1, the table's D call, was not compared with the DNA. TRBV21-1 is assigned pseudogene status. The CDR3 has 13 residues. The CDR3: CASSRTGESPLHF. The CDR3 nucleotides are TGTGCCAGCAGCAGGACAGGGGAATCACCCCTCCACTTT.

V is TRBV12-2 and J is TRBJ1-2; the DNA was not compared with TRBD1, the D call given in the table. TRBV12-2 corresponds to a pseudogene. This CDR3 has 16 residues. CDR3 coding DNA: TGTGCAAGTCGCCCGTCCCCGGGACAGGGGCCTGGGGGCTACACCTTC. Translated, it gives CASRPSPGQGPGGYTF.

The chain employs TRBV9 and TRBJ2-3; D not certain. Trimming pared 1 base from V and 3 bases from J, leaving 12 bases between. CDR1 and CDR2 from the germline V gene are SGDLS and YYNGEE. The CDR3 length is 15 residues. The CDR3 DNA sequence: TGTGCCAGCAGCGTAACCGTCACCCTAACAGATACGCAGTATTTT. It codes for CASSVTVTLTDTQYF.

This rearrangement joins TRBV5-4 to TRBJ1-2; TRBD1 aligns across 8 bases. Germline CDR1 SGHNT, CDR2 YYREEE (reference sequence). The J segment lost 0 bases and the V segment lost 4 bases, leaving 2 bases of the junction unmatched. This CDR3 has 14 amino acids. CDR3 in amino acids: CASSTGGANYGYTF. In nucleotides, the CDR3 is TGTGCCAGCAGCACAGGGGGAGCTAACTATGGCTACACCTTC.

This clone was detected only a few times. CDR3 region: CARGVNTEAFF. CDR3 DNA: TGTGCCAGAGGGGTGAACACTGAAGCTTTCTTT. The chain links TRBV2 to TRBJ1-1, with D possibly TRBD1 on 5 matching bases. This CDR3 comprises 11 residues. V was shortened by 9 bases and J by 0 bases, with 5 bases between the two germline ends. In germline, CDR1 is SNHLY, CDR2 FYNNEI.

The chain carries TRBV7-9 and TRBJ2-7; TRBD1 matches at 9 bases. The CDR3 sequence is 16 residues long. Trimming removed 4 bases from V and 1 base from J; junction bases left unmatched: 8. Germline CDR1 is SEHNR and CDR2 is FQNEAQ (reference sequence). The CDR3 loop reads CASSYQLGTGSYEQYF. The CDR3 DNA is TGTGCCAGCAGCTACCAACTTGGGACAGGGTCCTACGAGCAGTACTTC.

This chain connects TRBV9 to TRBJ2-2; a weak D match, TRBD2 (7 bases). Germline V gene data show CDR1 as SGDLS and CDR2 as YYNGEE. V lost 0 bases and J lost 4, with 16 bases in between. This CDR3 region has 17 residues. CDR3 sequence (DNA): TGTGCCAGCAGCGTAGGTGCCCGGGGGGCGGTCACCGGGGAGCTGTTTTTT. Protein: CASSVGARGAVTGELFF.

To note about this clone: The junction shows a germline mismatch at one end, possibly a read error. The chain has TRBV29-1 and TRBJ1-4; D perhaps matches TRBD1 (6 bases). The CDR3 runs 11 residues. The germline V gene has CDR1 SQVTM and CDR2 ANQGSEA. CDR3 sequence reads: CSVEDGLDRSF. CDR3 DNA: TGCAGCGTTGAAGATGGGTTGGACAGATCCTTT.

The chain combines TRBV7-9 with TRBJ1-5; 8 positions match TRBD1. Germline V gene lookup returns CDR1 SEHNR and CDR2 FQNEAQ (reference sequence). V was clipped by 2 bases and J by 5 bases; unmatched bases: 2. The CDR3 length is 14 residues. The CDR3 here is CASSLSGGHQPQHF. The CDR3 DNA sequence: TGTGCCAGCAGCTTATCAGGGGGCCATCAGCCCCAGCATTTT.

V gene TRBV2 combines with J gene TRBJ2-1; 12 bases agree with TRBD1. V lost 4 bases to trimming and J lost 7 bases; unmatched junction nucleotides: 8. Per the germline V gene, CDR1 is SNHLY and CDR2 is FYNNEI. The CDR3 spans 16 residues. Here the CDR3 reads CASSVTGTGGLNEQFF. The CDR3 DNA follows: TGTGCCAGCAGTGTAACCGGGACAGGGGGCTTGAATGAGCAGTTCTTC.

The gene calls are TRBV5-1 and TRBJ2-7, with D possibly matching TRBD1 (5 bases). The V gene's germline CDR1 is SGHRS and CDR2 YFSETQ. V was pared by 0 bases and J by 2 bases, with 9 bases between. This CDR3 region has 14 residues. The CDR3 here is CASSLGQLPYEQYF. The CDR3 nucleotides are TGCGCCAGCAGCTTGGGACAGCTACCCTACGAGCAGTACTTC.